One and the same sample provided the 16 T cell receptor beta chains below, sequenced in a study of regulatory T cells in long-lasting Graves disease. Building the TCR beta libraries relied on iRepertoire HTBI primers, and CDR3 regions underwent Arm-PCR. TCRdb processed the multiplex PCR reads anew with MiXCR; each CDR3 protein has one entry. The sample contains a few hundred thousand distinct CDR3 sequences, 16% of which appear only once. Noted time point: newly diagnosed GD, antithyroid drugs for less than 3 months. RNA extracted from PBMCs served as the sequencing template. The same data also went into a second study, on T cells in Graves' hyperthyroidism and ophthalmopathy.

The sequences come from peripheral blood mononuclear cells (PBMCs), collected at new diagnosis, from a patient treated with antithyroid drugs. The source is a woman aged 18-29 years with Graves disease.

This chain links TRBV5-8 with TRBJ1-4; the D is unclear. The CDR3 is made up of 16 amino acids. Trimming pared 2 bases from V and 0 bases from J, leaving 11 bases between. CDR1 and CDR2 from the germline V gene are SGHTS and YDEGEE. CDR3 loop: CASSFQHTSTNEKLFF. The CDR3 DNA sequence: TGTGCCAGCAGCTTCCAACACACTTCAACTAATGAAAAACTGTTTTTT. Complete variable domain (other parts from reference TRBV5-8 and TRBJ1-4): EAGVTQSPTHLIKTRGQQATLRCSPISGHTSVYWYQQALGLGLQFLLWYDEGEERNRGNFPPRFSGRQFPNYSSELNVNALELEDSALYLCASSFQHTSTNEKLFFGSGTQLSVL.

In this sample, this clonotype turned up many times. The V and J genes are TRBV28 and TRBJ2-7; no definite D call. Trimming left V 5 bases short and J 3 bases short, with 8 bases between. Germline assignment: CDR1 MDHEN and CDR2 SYDVKM. The length of the CDR3 is 12 residues. CDR3: CASSLTYYEQYF. In DNA form, the CDR3 reads TGTGCCAGCAGTCTAACGTACTACGAGCAGTACTTC.

This clonotype occurred many times. The chain recombines TRBV18 with TRBJ2-2, with D possibly TRBD1 on 6 matching bases. The CDR3 spans 16 residues. Trimming took off 3 bases at V and 0 bases at J, with 11 bases between the two ends. Per the germline V gene, CDR1 is KGHSH and CDR2 is LQKENI. This chain's CDR3 is CASSPLGQPNTGELFF. The CDR3 nucleotides read TGTGCCAGCTCACCCTTAGGACAGCCGAACACCGGGGAGCTGTTTTTT.

This clonotype was picked up many times. This chain joins TRBV28 and TRBJ2-3; TRBD2 might be the D (5 bases). The V and J ends lost 9 bases and 5 bases respectively, with 9 bases between them. The germline V gene has CDR1 MDHEN and CDR2 SYDVKM. The CDR3 loop spans 11 amino acids. CDR3 sequence: CASRAEDTQYF. DNA of the CDR3: TGTGCCAGTCGAGCGGAAGATACGCAGTATTTT. The entire variable domain, with the rest obtained from reference TRBV28 and TRBJ2-3, is as follows: DVKVTQSSRYLVKRTGEKVFLECVQDMDHENMFWYRQDPGLGLRLIYFSYDVKMKEKGDIPEGYSVSREKKERFSLILESASTNQTSMYLCASRAEDTQYFGPGTRLTVL.

V and J are TRBV6-2 or TRBV6-3 and TRBJ2-5; 9 nucleotides agree with TRBD2. Germline-derived CDR1 and CDR2 are MNHEY and SVGEGT. The CDR3 is 16 amino acids. V lost 0 bases and J lost 4; bases outside the gene matches: 6. For the CDR3, the DNA is TGTGCCAGCAGTTACTCTAGCGGGGGCCTGAGAGAGACCCAGTACTTC. It specifies CASSYSSGGLRETQYF.

The chain joins TRBV11-2 to TRBJ2-7, with 11 nucleotides matching TRBD2. The CDR3 covers 18 residues. The trim removed 4 bases at V and 2 bases at J, leaving 13 bases unmatched. From germline, CDR1 is SGHAT and CDR2 FQNNGV. CDR3: CASSWDRQLTSGTYEQYF. DNA for the CDR3: TGTGCCAGCAGCTGGGACAGACAATTGACTAGCGGGACCTACGAGCAGTACTTC. The variable domain in full, completed from reference TRBV11-2 and TRBJ2-7, reads EAGVAQSPRYKIIEKRQSVAFWCNPISGHATLYWYQQILGQGPKLLIQFQNNGVVDDSQLPKDRFSAERLKGVDSTLKIQPAKLEDSAVYLCASSWDRQLTSGTYEQYFGPGTRLTVT.

The sample holds many counts of this clonotype. The chain recombines TRBV7-9 with TRBJ2-1; 8 nucleotides line up with TRBD2. The germline V gene has CDR1 SEHNR and CDR2 FQNEAQ (reference sequence). The CDR3 spans 16 residues. With 5 bases clipped from V and 3 bases from J, the junction kept 9 bases outside the gene matches. CDR3 nucleotide sequence: TGTGCCAGCAGCCCCCGTGTAGGGACTAGCTACAATGAGCAGTTCTTC. It yields the protein CASSPRVGTSYNEQFF.

The J gene is TRBJ2-5, the V gene TRBV9; the D gene is possibly TRBD2 (6 bases). V was cut by 0 bases and J by 1 base, with 7 bases left in between. The length of the CDR3 is 14 residues. Germline CDR1 is SGDLS and CDR2 is YYNGEE. The CDR3, as DNA: TGTGCCAGCAGCGTAGGGGGGGTCCAAGAGACCCAGTACTTC. It yields the protein CASSVGGVQETQYF. The full variable domain, completed using reference TRBV9 and TRBJ2-5, is DSGVTQTPKHLITATGQRVTLRCSPRSGDLSVYWYQQSLDQGLQFLIQYYNGEERAKGNILERFSAQQFPDLHSELNLSSLELGDSALYFCASSVGGVQETQYFGPGTRLLVL.

The chain employs TRBV6-1 and TRBJ2-4, with TRBD2 matching 7 bases. The CDR3 totals 14 residues. V lost 8 bases, J lost 7 bases, and 11 bases stayed unmatched. The V gene's germline CDR1 is MNHNS and CDR2 SASEGT. The chain's CDR3 is CASGGGPSLNIQYF. In DNA form, the CDR3 reads TGTGCCAGCGGGGGAGGGCCCTCGTTGAACATTCAGTACTTC.

This clonotype was observed a handful of times. The rearrangement uses TRBV27 and TRBJ1-6, with 8 bases aligning to TRBD1. Germline CDR1 is MNHEY and CDR2 is SMNVEV (reference sequence). The CDR3 has 14 residues. With V trimmed by 3 bases and J by 5 bases, 0 bases remained unmatched. As DNA, the CDR3 is TGTGCCAGCAGTTTCAGGGGGCATAATTCACCCCTCCACTTT. Its translation is CASSFRGHNSPLHF.

The V gene is TRBV3-1, the J gene TRBJ1-2; D may be TRBD1 (5 bases). V was shortened by 0 bases and J by 3 bases, with 14 bases between the two germline ends. The germline V gene has CDR1 LGHDT and CDR2 YNNKEL (reference sequence). The CDR3 has 16 amino acids. Here the CDR3 DNA reads TGTGCCAGCAGCCAAGATCCGGGGCAGGGATACTATGGCTACACCTTC. It is translated as CASSQDPGQGYYGYTF.

A word on this clonotype: Being one base from a much bigger clone, this may be a read error. The chain links TRBV27 to TRBJ2-1; D perhaps matches TRBD2 (5 bases). CDR1 MNHEY and CDR2 SMNVEV come from the germline V gene (reference sequence). This CDR3 is 12 amino acids long. CDR3 amino acids: CASSLLVNEQLF. CDR3 nucleotide sequence: TGTGCCAGCAGCTTACTAGTAAATGAGCAGCTCTTC.

This clonotype was seen repeatedly, ten times or more. CDR3 sequence reads: CASSLASGRVQETQYF. The DNA of the CDR3 is TGTGCCAGCAGCTTGGCTAGCGGGAGGGTCCAAGAGACCCAGTACTTC. The V and J genes are TRBV11-2 and TRBJ2-5; 12 positions match TRBD2. Unmatched junction bases numbered 3, after V lost 3 bases and J lost 1 base. The CDR3 loop spans 16 amino acids. Per the germline V gene, CDR1 is SGHAT and CDR2 is FQNNGV.

This clonotype showed up just a few times. The chain employs TRBV19 and TRBJ1-1; weak D call: TRBD1 (6 bases). V lost 3 bases, J lost 4 bases, and 15 bases lay in between. Germline values: CDR1 LNHDA, CDR2 SQIVND (reference sequence). This CDR3 has 15 amino acids. DNA of the CDR3: TGTGCCAGTAGTATCAATTCCGGACAGCGCACTGAAGCTTTCTTT. Translation gives CASSINSGQRTEAFF.

This clonotype was counted ten times or more. The rearrangement links TRBV2 to TRBJ2-7; 14 bases agree with TRBD2. The J segment lost 2 bases and the V segment lost 6 bases, leaving 6 bases of the junction unmatched. CDR1 and CDR2 (germline): SNHLY, FYNNEI. The CDR3 spans 16 residues. The CDR3 reads CASSQRTSGRTYEQYF. The CDR3 DNA reads as TGTGCCAGCAGCCAAAGGACTAGCGGGAGGACCTACGAGCAGTACTTC. The entire variable domain, with the rest obtained from reference TRBV2 and TRBJ2-7, is as follows: EPEVTQTPSHQVTQMGQEVILRCVPISNHLYFYWYRQILGQKVEFLVSFYNNEISEKSEIFDDQFSVERPDGSNFTLKIRSTKLEDSAMYFCASSQRTSGRTYEQYFGPGTRLTVT.

This chain joins TRBV27 and TRBJ1-6, with 10 bases that match TRBD1. Germline CDR1 is MNHEY and CDR2 is SMNVEV (reference sequence). The CDR3 consists of 14 residues. V shed 2 bases and J 12 bases; nucleotides not matched to a gene: 4. CDR3 sequence reads: CASSLRTGGRPLHF. CDR3 sequence (DNA): TGTGCCAGCAGTTTAAGGACAGGGGGTAGACCCCTCCACTTT.